A single sample is the source of the 21 T cell receptor beta chains below, sequenced in a study of beta chain features in type 1 diabetes. Study-level findings and limits: In all four CD4+ subsets, TCRB CDR3 length was significantly, moderately reduced in type 1 diabetes.

Sequencing targeted expressed TCRB transcripts, as all isolated RNA had been reverse transcribed. Repertoires were generated with immunoSEQ multiplex PCR, while TCRdb's copy carries only in-frame clones and drops some. Among 300,000 to 450,000 clones, roughly 13% were seen once, and the ten largest hold about 0.01%. Their antigen targets remain unknown. The sample was naive CD4+ T cells from blood. The receptors shown here come from a woman between 18 and 29 years old with type 1 diabetes.

This rearrangement joins TRBV14 to TRBJ2-1, with 7 bases that match TRBD1. Trimming removed 4 bases from V and 6 bases from J; junction bases left unmatched: 0. CDR1 is SGHDN, CDR2 FVKESK, per germline. The CDR3 consists of 12 residues. CDR3 region: CASSRTGNEQFF. CDR3 coding DNA: TGTGCCAGCAGCCGGACAGGCAATGAGCAGTTCTTC.

This clone was counted between two and nine times. The chain recombines TRBV18 with TRBJ1-2; 7 nucleotides agree with TRBD1. CDR3 size: 17 residues. The V segment lost 1 base and the J segment 0 bases; nucleotides outside the gene matches: 8. Per germline, CDR1 KGHSH and CDR2 LQKENI. CDR3 nucleotide sequence: TGTGCCAGCTCACCACTGACAGGGTTGCTGGCTAACTATGGCTACACCTTC. Translated: CASSPLTGLLANYGYTF.

This clone was picked up a small number of times. CDR3 sequence: CASSQVRETQYF. The CDR3 DNA is TGTGCCAGCAGCCAGGTTCGGGAGACCCAGTACTTC. J is TRBJ2-5 and V is TRBV4-2, with D uncertain. There are 12 residues in the CDR3. Germline V gives CDR1 LGHNA, CDR2 YNFKEQ. V was pared by 3 bases and J by 5 bases, with 7 bases between.

This clone was recorded a few times. This chain joins TRBV9 and TRBJ2-6; the match to TRBD2 covers 7 bases. Germline trimming cut 6 bases from V and 1 base from J; bases unmatched to any gene: 4. CDR3 length: 15 amino acids. Germline CDR1 SGDLS, CDR2 YYNGEE. DNA of the CDR3: TGTGCCAGCACCCAGCGGGGTTCTGGGGCCAACGTCCTGACTTTC. This codes for CASTQRGSGANVLTF.

This clone turned up a few times. The chain links TRBV7-9 to TRBJ2-5; 10 bases fit TRBD1. CDR3 length: 15 amino acids. V dropped 5 bases and J dropped 2; count of bases not matched to a gene: 5. Germline values: CDR1 SEHNR, CDR2 FQNEAQ (reference sequence). CDR3 amino acids: CASSARTGGQETQYF. CDR3 DNA sequence: TGTGCCAGCAGCGCCCGGACAGGGGGGCAAGAGACCCAGTACTTC.

V gene TRBV7-2 combines with J gene TRBJ2-3; D perhaps matches TRBD1 (5 bases). CDR3 length equals 15 residues. V shed 6 bases and J shed 1 base, with 14 bases lying between them. Germline values: CDR1 SGHTA, CDR2 FQGNSA. CDR3 protein: CASSSHQGRTDTQYF. CDR3 DNA sequence: TGTGCCAGCAGTTCACATCAGGGCCGCACAGATACGCAGTATTTT.

The chain employs TRBV30 and TRBJ2-3; 9 bases align to TRBD2. CDR3 length: 16 residues. Trimming removed 6 bases from V and 0 bases from J; junction bases left unmatched: 10. Germline loops: CDR1 GTSNPN, CDR2 SVGIG (reference sequence). The CDR3 DNA follows: TGTGCCTGTTCCCATTCCGGGACTAGCAGCACAGATACGCAGTATTTT. It specifies CACSHSGTSSTDTQYF.

This clone was picked up a small number of times. The chain has TRBV30 and TRBJ1-2; 8 bases line up with TRBD1. Trimming removed 3 bases from V and 4 bases from J; junction bases left unmatched: 10. Germline V CDR1 and CDR2: GTSNPN, SVGIG (reference sequence). This CDR3 is 15 amino acids long. The CDR3 DNA reads as TGTGCCTGGAGCGTCGGACAGGGTGGGGCCTATGGCTACACCTTC. Its protein product is CAWSVGQGGAYGYTF.

This chain joins TRBV6-6 and TRBJ2-1; D gene uncertain. V was trimmed by 2 bases and J by 9 bases, leaving 8 bases between them. CDR1 and CDR2 from the germline V gene are MNHNY and SVGAGI (reference sequence). This CDR3 has 12 residues. CDR3 loop: CASSYPTPEQFF. CDR3 sequence (DNA): TGTGCCAGCAGTTACCCAACTCCTGAGCAGTTCTTC.

This clone turned up a few times. This sequence joins TRBV4-3 and TRBJ1-4; the D is unclear. Germline V CDR1 and CDR2: LGHNA, YSLEER. Trimming pared 0 bases from V and 0 bases from J, leaving 8 bases between. The CDR3 length is 16 residues. CDR3 coding DNA: TGCGCCAGCAGCCAAGAACCCGCGACAACTAATGAAAAACTGTTTTTT. This encodes CASSQEPATTNEKLFF.

The V gene is TRBV14, the J gene TRBJ2-3; D remains ambiguous. Germline lookup yields CDR1 SGHDN and CDR2 FVKESK. CDR3 length: 12 residues. V was pared by 4 bases and J by 5 bases, with 7 bases between. The CDR3 nucleotides read TGTGCCAGCAGCCGACGAGGAGATACGCAGTATTTT. It yields the protein CASSRRGDTQYF.

This clone was counted a few times. The CDR3 protein is CASSIDRRLAKNIQYF. CDR3 coding DNA: TGTGCCAGCAGTATAGACAGACGTTTAGCCAAAAACATTCAGTACTTC. The J gene is TRBJ2-4, the V gene TRBV27; tentatively, D is TRBD1 (5 bases). From germline, CDR1 is MNHEY and CDR2 SMNVEV (reference sequence). The germline V and J ends were trimmed by 5 bases and 0 bases, with 14 bases remaining between them. The CDR3 has 16 amino acids.

V and J are TRBV14 and TRBJ2-1; D call uncertain. Germline lookup yields CDR1 SGHDN and CDR2 FVKESK. Between the trimmed V and J ends, which lost 2 bases and 9 bases, there was a span of 11 bases. The CDR3 consists of 13 residues. CDR3 coding DNA: TGTGCCAGCAGCCAACAACACATTTCTGAGCAGTTCTTC. This encodes CASSQQHISEQFF.

This clone turned up a few times. V usage is TRBV7-3 and J usage is TRBJ1-1, with D possibly being TRBD1 (5 bases). Germline V CDR1 and CDR2: SGHTA, FQGTGA. V gave up 5 bases and J gave up 5 bases, with 12 bases separating them. CDR3 length equals 13 residues. The CDR3 nucleotides read TGTGCCAGCAGCCTATCTCAGGGAACTGAAGCTTTCTTT. Its translation is CASSLSQGTEAFF.

This clone has just a few counts. This sequence joins TRBV10-3 and TRBJ1-2; D may be TRBD1 (6 bases). V dropped 4 bases and J dropped 3 bases, with 15 bases sitting between them. The CDR3 runs to 15 residues. Germline CDR1 reads ENHRY; CDR2 reads SYGVKD. The CDR3 nucleotides read TGTGCCATCAGTGGGCCCTTGGGGGCCTACTATGGCTACACCTTC. Its protein product is CAISGPLGAYYGYTF.

This clone was seen only a few times. V gene TRBV18 combines with J gene TRBJ1-1; D is undetermined. The CDR3 is 11 residues long. Per the germline V gene, CDR1 is KGHSH and CDR2 is LQKENI. V lost 4 bases and J lost 3, with 3 bases in between. In DNA form, the CDR3 reads TGTGCCAGCTCACGAGACACTGAAGCTTTCTTT. Its protein product is CASSRDTEAFF.

The chain carries TRBV23-1 and TRBJ2-6, with 7 positions matching TRBD1. TRBV23-1 is recorded as an ORF, its role being uncertain. This CDR3 comprises 18 residues. V lost 3 bases and J lost 2; bases outside the gene matches: 10. CDR3 region: CASSHPGQARPGANVLTF. The DNA of the CDR3 is TGCGCCAGCAGTCACCCCGGACAGGCTAGGCCTGGGGCCAACGTCCTGACTTTC.

This clone was picked up a small number of times. The J gene is TRBJ2-1, the V gene TRBV7-6; 7 bases are shared with TRBD2. Germline V gene lookup returns CDR1 SGHVS and CDR2 FNYEAQ. The CDR3 consists of 14 residues. V lost 10 bases to trimming and J lost 0 bases; unmatched junction nucleotides: 6. CDR3 nucleotide sequence: TGTGCCACCCAAGCGGGGCCCTCCTACAATGAGCAGTTCTTC. Its protein product is CATQAGPSYNEQFF.

The genes are TRBV6-5 and TRBJ2-7, with D perhaps matching TRBD2 (5 bases). V lost 2 bases and J lost 5, with 13 bases in between. Germline CDR1 reads MNHEY; CDR2 reads SVGAGI. The CDR3 consists of 14 residues. This CDR3 is CASSYTQYGNEQYF. The CDR3, as DNA: TGTGCCAGCAGTTACACACAGTACGGGAACGAGCAGTACTTC.

This clone has only a few counts. The rearrangement links TRBV4-1 to TRBJ1-2; D remains ambiguous. This CDR3 has 14 amino acids. V was pared by 1 base and J by 2 bases, with 8 bases between. The germline V gene encodes CDR1 MGHRA and CDR2 YSYEKL. In DNA form, the CDR3 reads TGCGCCAGCAGCCAAGCCACCGAGAACTATGGCTACACCTTC. Amino acids: CASSQATENYGYTF.

The chain combines TRBV30 with TRBJ2-7; 9 bases align to TRBD1. Per the germline V gene, CDR1 is GTSNPN and CDR2 is SVGIG (reference sequence). Unmatched junction bases numbered 5, after V lost 3 bases and J lost 2 bases. The CDR3 runs 14 residues. DNA of the CDR3: TGTGCCTGGAGGCGGACAGGGGCCGCCTACGAGCAGTACTTC. Amino acids: CAWRRTGAAYEQYF.